The rows below give T cell receptor beta chains drawn from one sample of a study of T cells after yellow fever vaccination. TCRdb recomputed calls from the 5' RACE reads with MiXCR, one row per CDR3 protein. Altogether approximately 600,000 distinct CDR3 sequences are present, around an eighth being singletons, with the ten largest covering 14% to 15%. The input for sequencing was PBMCs, taken on the day of the yellow fever booster vaccination. The receptors were sampled from a man aged 25 to 40 who received the YFV17D yellow fever vaccine. Both conserved end residues are trimmed from each CDR3.

v_call cdr3_aa
TRBV3-1 ASSQAEGQNYEQY
TRBV7-8 ASSTDLYNEQF
TRBV5-1 ASSPGGSYNSPLH
TRBV20-1 RGESSEAAF
TRBV23-1 ASSPNLAGWDEQF
TRBV20-1 SANGAGHGYT
TRBV5-4 ASSLAGRGELF
TRBV24-1 ATSDIQGNSYNEQF
TRBV9 ASSALKLAGQETQY
TRBV4-1 ASSQETGSGGEQY
TRBV20-1 SARGGQTYEQY
TRBV6-5 ASSSNSGTSGYNEQF
TRBV11-2 ASSPGTSGGARTYEQY
TRBV11-2 ASSLALGVTQY
TRBV20-1 SAQRESTDTQY
TRBV10-3 AALGDPYNEQF
TRBV10-2 ASRTGEDSYEQY
TRBV18 ASSQNRGDYEQY
TRBV5-6 ASKELVDEPYEQY
TRBV3-1 ASSHLGRGQY
TRBV7-9 ASAHDWGTYEQY
TRBV7-9 ASSPVQSGANVLT
TRBV5-1 ASSFGQGSTDTQY
TRBV29-1 SVEAGVGEVVDIQY
TRBV7-2 ASSTRTGTGELF
TRBV28 ASSSKTRPGLASYEQY
TRBV5-1 ASSNGTILSYNEQF
TRBV28 ASRMSQGGEQY
TRBV27 ASSTSGPNNEQF
TRBV28 ASSSHLEGLAGVSGELF
TRBV18 ASSPIGGSEQY
TRBV20-1 SASSGRSYNEQF
TRBV19 ASSIGGPGEQF
TRBV4-3 ASSQPGASEQF
TRBV12-3/TRBV12-4 ASSPKDKEQY
TRBV7-2 ASSLAGTTNTGELF
TRBV6-5 ASSYAGDTQY
TRBV19 ASSPKAGFNEQF
TRBV24-1 ATSDPGLGEQY
TRBV9 ASSAGPPVHEQF
TRBV28 ASQAGGYETQY
TRBV10-3 AISFSRPGTQKGSGANVLT
TRBV29-1 SVALGSGPYEQY
TRBV4-2 ASSQDFPNEQF
TRBV4-3 ASSQDYYTEAF
TRBV11-2 ASSFSGQEGDTQY
TRBV4-3 ASSPPGVGDTQY
TRBV15 ATSRLTEQY
TRBV6-2/TRBV6-3 ASGLPGQTLYNEQF
TRBV20-1 SAPPTRSYNEQF
TRBV5-5 ASSLVRGSYGYT
TRBV3-1 ASSPQSTEAF
TRBV7-3 ASSATTGTKSTDTQY
TRBV10-1 ASSESLAGGGEQY